This T cell receptor beta chain was sequenced in a study of T cell changes during pregnancy in multiple sclerosis. Profiled with immunoSEQ multiplex PCR; TCRdb holds only in-frame clones, not every one. This table holds some 57,000 clones, about 89% found once. The TCR originated in a female donor in good health, enrolled as a control in a pregnancy study. The sample consisted of CD4+ T cells from peripheral blood mononuclear cells, taken after pregnancy.

This chain's CDR3 is CASSIDRDIQYF. CDR3 in DNA: TGTGCCAGTAGTATAGACCGGGACATTCAGTACTTC. The V gene is TRBV19, the J gene TRBJ2-7; D is uncertain. The assigned J gene may be wrong: the sequence end matches TRBJ2-4 better. The CDR3 covers 12 residues. CDR1 LNHDA and CDR2 SQIVND come from the germline V gene (reference sequence).